The sequence of this TCR beta chain was determined in a study of cytomegalovirus exposure and HLA in healthy donors. The study, taken as a whole, reports: Being indistinguishable, some V segments were excluded, TRBV6-2 and TRBV6-3 among them. In a later analysis, TCR beta V- and J-gene trimming showed a link to a missense DCLRE1C variant. When a later analysis compared HLA-associated TCR beta chains with equally common others, the HLA-associated chains turned out to be more clonally expanded and to have lower generation probabilities.

PCR used 60 Vbeta primers and 13 Jbeta primers. Method: immunoSEQ multiplex PCR; TCRdb's copy keeps in-frame clones and lacks some. The sample consists of under 150,000 clones, 9.5% of them appearing once. CDR3 length: 12 amino acids. The germline gives CDR1 WNHNN, CDR2 SYGVQD (reference sequence). V lost 2 bases and J 5 bases, leaving 6 bases between the germline ends. This clone occurred a few times. What it binds is not known. The clonotype was recovered from a young man in good health and CMV-seronegative. The V call is TRBV10-1, the J call TRBJ1-1; D is undetermined. What was sequenced was PBMCs. The CDR3 DNA reads TGCGCCAGCAGTGAGGCAGATACTGAAGCTTTCTTT. Protein: CASSEADTEAFF.